The 29 T cell receptor beta chains below come from one sample, sequenced in a study of blood T cells in healthy people across ages. The second PCR ran 7 to 11 cycles with a sample-barcoded 5' primer and J-beta primers. TCRdb re-derived calls from the 5' RACE reads in MiXCR, one entry per CDR3 protein. The repertoire consists of hundreds of thousands of distinct CDR3 sequences, with over 40% occurring once and the leading ten covering approximately 15%. Sequenced input: blood. These receptors were taken from a woman of 80 years or more in good health.

The rearrangement joins TRBV5-6 to TRBJ2-3; no clear D. The CDR3 runs 15 residues. Germline V CDR1 and CDR2: SGHDT, YYEEEE. The V gene lost 0 bases and the J gene lost 2 bases, with 10 bases spanning the gap. The CDR3: CASSLGGSPTDTQYF. For the CDR3, the DNA is TGTGCCAGCAGCTTGGGCGGCAGCCCCACAGATACGCAGTATTTT. The variable domain in full, with the rest retrieved from reference TRBV5-6 and TRBJ2-3, is DAGVTQSPTHLIKTRGQQVTLRCSPKSGHDTVSWYQQALGQGPQFIFQYYEEEERQRGNFPDRFSGHQFPNYSSELNVNALLLGDSALYLCASSLGGSPTDTQYFGPGTRLTVL.

Ten or more counts support this clonotype. This chain links TRBV20-1 with TRBJ2-1, with a tentative D call TRBD1 (5 bases). Per the germline V gene, CDR1 is DFQATT and CDR2 is SNEGSKA (reference sequence). Trimming stripped 1 base from V and 2 bases from J, with 9 bases between. This CDR3 has 14 residues. The chain's CDR3 is CSARGGRTYNEQFF. CDR3 nucleotide sequence: TGCAGTGCTAGAGGGGGCAGGACCTACAATGAGCAGTTCTTC.

DNA for the CDR3: TGCGCCAGCAGCACGGGGCCTAGCGATGAGCAGTTCTTC. Translated, it gives CASSTGPSDEQFF. The chain links TRBV5-1 to TRBJ2-1; maybe TRBD2 (6 bases). The V gene's germline CDR1 is SGHRS and CDR2 YFSETQ. This CDR3 contains 13 residues. The V gene lost 4 bases and the J gene lost 8 bases, with 13 bases spanning the gap. The variable domain in full, completed from reference TRBV5-1 and TRBJ2-1, reads KAGVTQTPRYLIKTRGQQVTLSCSPISGHRSVSWYQQTPGQGLQFLFEYFSETQRNKGNFPGRFSGRQFSNSRSEMNVSTLELGDSALYLCASSTGPSDEQFFGPGTRLTVL.

The chain recombines TRBV6-2 or TRBV6-3 with TRBJ2-6; the match to TRBD1 covers 9 bases. Germline lookup yields CDR1 MNHEY and CDR2 SVGEGT. The CDR3 extends over 18 amino acids. V lost 6 bases and J lost 1; bases outside the gene matches: 10. The CDR3 loop is CASRRNRDRESGANVLTF. The DNA for the CDR3 is TGTGCCAGCAGGCGAAACCGGGACAGGGAATCTGGGGCCAACGTCCTGACTTTC.

Only a few counts were recorded for this clonotype. This chain uses TRBV29-1 with TRBJ2-2; D is perhaps TRBD1 or TRBD2 (5 bases each). Trimming left V 5 bases short and J 0 bases short, with 13 bases between. CDR3 length: 15 residues. Germline V gene lookup returns CDR1 SQVTM and CDR2 ANQGSEA. CDR3 protein: CSVTGRPTNTGELFF. Written as DNA, the CDR3 is TGCAGCGTTACGGGACGCCCGACGAACACCGGGGAGCTGTTTTTT.

The chain combines TRBV27 with TRBJ2-4; a possible D gene is TRBD1 (6 bases). Trimming removed 5 bases at V and 5 bases at J, with 10 bases between. The germline V gene encodes CDR1 MNHEY and CDR2 SMNVEV (reference sequence). The CDR3 is made up of 13 amino acids. The CDR3 loop reads CASSGQFENIQYF. In DNA form, the CDR3 reads TGTGCCAGCAGTGGACAGTTCGAAAACATTCAGTACTTC.

Turning to this clonotype: A read error may explain this, as a much larger clone is one base away. V and J are TRBV20-1 and TRBJ2-1; D is possibly TRBD2 (5 bases). The CDR3 totals 15 residues. Germline-derived CDR1 and CDR2 are DFQATT and SNEGSKA (reference sequence). V lost 3 bases and J lost 5, with 17 bases in between. Here the CDR3 DNA reads TGCAGTGCTAGGAGGGTCGGGCCGGACCACAATGAGCAGTTCTTC. It translates to CSARRVGPDHNEQFF.

This clonotype was seen more than once but under ten times. This sequence joins TRBV6-1 and TRBJ1-6, with 8 bases that match TRBD1. This CDR3 region has 16 residues. Losses at the gene ends were 4 bases for V and 10 bases for J; bases not matched to a gene: 12. The germline CDR1 and CDR2 sequences are MNHNS and SASEGT. This chain's CDR3 is CASSAAQGAAGSPLHF. CDR3 coding DNA: TGTGCCAGCAGTGCGGCCCAGGGGGCCGCGGGATCACCCCTCCACTTT.

This clonotype was counted many times. J is TRBJ2-3 and V is TRBV3-1; D unclear. Germline values: CDR1 LGHDT, CDR2 YNNKEL (reference sequence). Trimming left V 1 base short and J 5 bases short, with 4 bases between. There are 12 residues in the CDR3. CDR3 bases: TGTGCCAGCAGCCAAGTGGAAGATACGCAGTATTTT. This sequence encodes CASSQVEDTQYF.

The V call is TRBV7-2, the J call TRBJ1-2, with a tentative D call TRBD1 (5 bases). There are 15 residues in the CDR3. Trimming shortened V by 1 base and J by 8 bases, and 17 bases separated the two germline ends. CDR1 SGHTA and CDR2 FQGNSA come from the germline V gene. The CDR3 region has the DNA TGTGCCAGCAGCTTAGGCGCCGAAGACAGCAGGGGCTACACCTTC. This translates into CASSLGAEDSRGYTF.

The rearrangement joins TRBV7-2 to TRBJ2-5; 9 bases are a match to TRBD2. Germline V gives CDR1 SGHTA, CDR2 FQGNSA. Unmatched junction bases numbered 5, after V lost 4 bases and J lost 5 bases. The CDR3 loop spans 14 amino acids. The CDR3 here is CASSSAGLAETQYF. DNA of the CDR3: TGTGCCAGCAGCTCCGCTGGACTAGCGGAGACCCAGTACTTC.

The chain carries TRBV12-3 or TRBV12-4 and TRBJ2-4; TRBD1 matches 8 bases. V shed 6 bases and J 5 bases; nucleotides not matched to a gene: 3. The CDR3 consists of 13 residues. Here the CDR3 DNA reads TGTGCCAGCAGGCAGGGGGCCCAAAACATTCAGTACTTC. As protein: CASRQGAQNIQYF.

CDR3 residues: CAWTPGISYNSPLHF. The CDR3 coding sequence is TGTGCCTGGACCCCCGGAATCTCCTATAATTCACCCCTCCACTTT. V usage is TRBV30 and J usage is TRBJ1-6; D not certain. The CDR3 consists of 15 residues. CDR1 and CDR2 (germline): GTSNPN, SVGIG (reference sequence). Trimming removed 4 bases from V and 0 bases from J, with 10 bases in between.

The sample holds one count of this clonotype. One base away lies a much larger clone, so this may be a sequencing read error. The chain couples TRBV5-1 to TRBJ2-5; TRBD1 agrees at 8 bases. Germline CDR1 SGHRS, CDR2 YFSETQ. CDR3 length: 15 amino acids. The trim removed 3 bases at V and 2 bases at J, leaving 6 bases unmatched. CDR3: CASSWPGTGQETQYF. The CDR3 DNA reads TGCGCCAGCAGCTGGCCCGGGACAGGTCAAGAGACCCAGTACTTC.

This clonotype showed up many times. The gene calls are TRBV10-3 and TRBJ2-3; a possible D gene is TRBD2 (5 bases). CDR1 and CDR2 (germline): ENHRY, SYGVKD. Trimming took 6 bases from V and 1 from J, leaving 11 bases between them. The CDR3 runs to 14 residues. The CDR3 DNA sequence: TGTGCCATCAGCACTTCGAGGGGCACAGATACGCAGTATTTT. It specifies CAISTSRGTDTQYF.

On this clonotype: Just one base apart from a much larger clone, this may be a read error. The chain employs TRBV5-1 and TRBJ2-5; D gene ambiguous. Germline V gene sequence: CDR1 SGHRS, CDR2 YFSETQ. This CDR3 has 14 residues. CDR3 sequence: CASSLGGQQETRYF. The CDR3, as DNA: TGCGCCAGCAGCTTGGGGGGTCAGCAAGAGACCCGGTACTTC.

This chain links TRBV27 with TRBJ1-2, with D hard to call. The CDR3 covers 13 residues. V was pared by 4 bases and J by 4 bases, with 10 bases between. Germline lookup yields CDR1 MNHEY and CDR2 SMNVEV (reference sequence). CDR3 bases: TGTGCCAGCAGTTCACCAAAAGGCTATGGCTACACCTTC. Its protein is CASSSPKGYGYTF.

This clonotype appeared a few times. The chain employs TRBV27 and TRBJ2-1, with D perhaps matching TRBD2 (7 bases). V was shortened by 6 bases and J by 2 bases, with 17 bases between the two germline ends. The CDR3 length is 16 residues. From germline, CDR1 is MNHEY and CDR2 SMNVEV (reference sequence). Here the CDR3 DNA reads TGTGCCAGCAGCCCTAGGGGGGGACTGACCTACAATGAGCAGTTCTTC. This translates into CASSPRGGLTYNEQFF.

V gene TRBV21-1 combines with J gene TRBJ1-5; the table's D call of TRBD1 was not tested on the DNA. TRBV21-1 is tagged as a pseudogene. There are 13 residues in the CDR3. DNA for the CDR3: TGTGCCAGCAGCGGACATAAGGATCAGCCCCAGCATTTT. Translation: CASSGHKDQPQHF.

This clonotype was seen ten or more times. CDR3 sequence reads: CASKDGSSDTQYF. The CDR3 nucleotides read TGTGCCAGCAAGGATGGGAGCTCAGATACGCAGTATTTT. The genes are TRBV4-2 and TRBJ2-3, with D maybe TRBD2 (5 bases). With 7 bases removed from V and 4 bases from J, the gap between germline ends came to 12 bases. This CDR3 spans 13 amino acids. Per germline, CDR1 LGHNA and CDR2 YNFKEQ.

The V gene is TRBV27, the J gene TRBJ1-2; D is undetermined. The length of the CDR3 is 15 residues. CDR1 is MNHEY and CDR2 is SMNVEV in the germline V gene (reference sequence). V dropped 5 bases and J dropped 3 bases, with 16 bases sitting between them. The CDR3 loop reads CASSLSGVGDYGYTF. CDR3 coding DNA: TGTGCCAGCAGTCTTTCGGGCGTTGGAGACTATGGCTACACCTTC.

With respect to this clonotype: A much larger clone is a single base away; this may be a read error. The genes are TRBV7-9 and TRBJ1-4; 10 bases are shared with TRBD1. Losses at the gene ends were 7 bases for V and 1 base for J; bases not matched to a gene: 3. This CDR3 is built from 15 residues. CDR1 is SEHNR and CDR2 is FQNEAQ in the germline V gene (reference sequence). The CDR3 loop reads CASTDRGITNEKLFF. The CDR3 coding sequence is TGTGCCAGCACGGACAGGGGGATAACTAATGAAAAACTGTTTTTT. Supplemented by reference TRBV7-9 and TRBJ1-4, the full variable domain reads DTGVSQNPRHKITKRGQNVTFRCDPISEHNRLYWYRQTLGQGPEFLTYFQNEAQLEKSRLLSDRFSAERPKGSFSTLEIQRTEQGDSAMYLCASTDRGITNEKLFFGSGTQLSVL.

The chain combines TRBV10-2 with TRBJ2-1, with 8 bases fitting TRBD2. The J call may be wrong; the DNA end is better matched by TRBJ2-7. The CDR3 extends over 14 amino acids. Germline V gene sequence: CDR1 WSHSY, CDR2 SAAADI. In DNA, the CDR3 is TGCGCCAGCACGATGACTAGCGAGTACAATGAGCAGTACTTC. Its translation: CASTMTSEYNEQYF.

This rearrangement joins TRBV5-1 to TRBJ2-7, with 9 nucleotides matching TRBD2. With 3 bases clipped from V and 7 bases from J, the junction kept 11 bases outside the gene matches. Germline V gives CDR1 SGHRS, CDR2 YFSETQ. CDR3 size: 15 residues. CDR3 protein: CASSSSGDRYNEQYF. The CDR3 region has the DNA TGCGCCAGCAGCTCTAGCGGGGACCGCTACAATGAGCAGTACTTC.

The chain combines TRBV7-2 with TRBJ1-2; D not certain. Germline V gene lookup returns CDR1 SGHTA and CDR2 FQGNSA. CDR3 length: 17 amino acids. Trimming took 5 bases from V and 3 from J, leaving 22 bases between them. The CDR3 coding sequence is TGTGCCAGCAGCATACCCCTTGAGGGCCGAATTGACTATGGCTACACCTTC. This gives the protein CASSIPLEGRIDYGYTF.

The rearrangement joins TRBV12-3 or TRBV12-4 to TRBJ1-1; D unclear. Between the trimmed V and J ends, which lost 5 bases and 10 bases, there was a span of 11 bases. This CDR3 comprises 11 residues. The CDR3 nucleotides are TGTGCCAGCAGTCTGGACCGCGGAGCTTTCTTT. Its protein product is CASSLDRGAFF.

Concerning this clonotype itself: At one end, the junction sequence differs from germline, possibly due to a read error. This sequence joins TRBV3-1 and TRBJ2-5; the match to TRBD2 covers 16 bases. The CDR3 loop spans 18 amino acids. Germline values: CDR1 LGHDT, CDR2 YNNKEL (reference sequence). The chain's CDR3 is CATSPSGTSGGASETQYF. In nucleotides, the CDR3 is TGTGCCACCAGCCCGTCCGGGACTAGCGGGGGGGCCAGCGAGACCCAGTACTTC.

The J gene is TRBJ1-1, the V gene TRBV29-1; D uncertain. Germline loops: CDR1 SQVTM, CDR2 ANQGSEA. Between the trimmed V and J ends, which lost 4 bases and 4 bases, there was a span of 13 bases. The CDR3 extends over 13 amino acids. CDR3 nucleotide sequence: TGCAGCGTTGTGGGTCTTACGGGCACTGAAGCTTTCTTT. This codes for CSVVGLTGTEAFF.

Turning to this clonotype: A much larger clone differs from this one at a single base, so this may be a read error. The rearrangement links TRBV3-1 to TRBJ2-5; no firm D call. V lost 2 bases and J lost 11, with 15 bases in between. CDR1 LGHDT and CDR2 YNNKEL come from the germline V gene (reference sequence). This CDR3 region has 13 residues. The CDR3 loop is CASSQSRSPEQYF. CDR3 in DNA: TGTGCCAGCAGCCAAAGCCGTAGCCCTGAGCAGTACTTC.